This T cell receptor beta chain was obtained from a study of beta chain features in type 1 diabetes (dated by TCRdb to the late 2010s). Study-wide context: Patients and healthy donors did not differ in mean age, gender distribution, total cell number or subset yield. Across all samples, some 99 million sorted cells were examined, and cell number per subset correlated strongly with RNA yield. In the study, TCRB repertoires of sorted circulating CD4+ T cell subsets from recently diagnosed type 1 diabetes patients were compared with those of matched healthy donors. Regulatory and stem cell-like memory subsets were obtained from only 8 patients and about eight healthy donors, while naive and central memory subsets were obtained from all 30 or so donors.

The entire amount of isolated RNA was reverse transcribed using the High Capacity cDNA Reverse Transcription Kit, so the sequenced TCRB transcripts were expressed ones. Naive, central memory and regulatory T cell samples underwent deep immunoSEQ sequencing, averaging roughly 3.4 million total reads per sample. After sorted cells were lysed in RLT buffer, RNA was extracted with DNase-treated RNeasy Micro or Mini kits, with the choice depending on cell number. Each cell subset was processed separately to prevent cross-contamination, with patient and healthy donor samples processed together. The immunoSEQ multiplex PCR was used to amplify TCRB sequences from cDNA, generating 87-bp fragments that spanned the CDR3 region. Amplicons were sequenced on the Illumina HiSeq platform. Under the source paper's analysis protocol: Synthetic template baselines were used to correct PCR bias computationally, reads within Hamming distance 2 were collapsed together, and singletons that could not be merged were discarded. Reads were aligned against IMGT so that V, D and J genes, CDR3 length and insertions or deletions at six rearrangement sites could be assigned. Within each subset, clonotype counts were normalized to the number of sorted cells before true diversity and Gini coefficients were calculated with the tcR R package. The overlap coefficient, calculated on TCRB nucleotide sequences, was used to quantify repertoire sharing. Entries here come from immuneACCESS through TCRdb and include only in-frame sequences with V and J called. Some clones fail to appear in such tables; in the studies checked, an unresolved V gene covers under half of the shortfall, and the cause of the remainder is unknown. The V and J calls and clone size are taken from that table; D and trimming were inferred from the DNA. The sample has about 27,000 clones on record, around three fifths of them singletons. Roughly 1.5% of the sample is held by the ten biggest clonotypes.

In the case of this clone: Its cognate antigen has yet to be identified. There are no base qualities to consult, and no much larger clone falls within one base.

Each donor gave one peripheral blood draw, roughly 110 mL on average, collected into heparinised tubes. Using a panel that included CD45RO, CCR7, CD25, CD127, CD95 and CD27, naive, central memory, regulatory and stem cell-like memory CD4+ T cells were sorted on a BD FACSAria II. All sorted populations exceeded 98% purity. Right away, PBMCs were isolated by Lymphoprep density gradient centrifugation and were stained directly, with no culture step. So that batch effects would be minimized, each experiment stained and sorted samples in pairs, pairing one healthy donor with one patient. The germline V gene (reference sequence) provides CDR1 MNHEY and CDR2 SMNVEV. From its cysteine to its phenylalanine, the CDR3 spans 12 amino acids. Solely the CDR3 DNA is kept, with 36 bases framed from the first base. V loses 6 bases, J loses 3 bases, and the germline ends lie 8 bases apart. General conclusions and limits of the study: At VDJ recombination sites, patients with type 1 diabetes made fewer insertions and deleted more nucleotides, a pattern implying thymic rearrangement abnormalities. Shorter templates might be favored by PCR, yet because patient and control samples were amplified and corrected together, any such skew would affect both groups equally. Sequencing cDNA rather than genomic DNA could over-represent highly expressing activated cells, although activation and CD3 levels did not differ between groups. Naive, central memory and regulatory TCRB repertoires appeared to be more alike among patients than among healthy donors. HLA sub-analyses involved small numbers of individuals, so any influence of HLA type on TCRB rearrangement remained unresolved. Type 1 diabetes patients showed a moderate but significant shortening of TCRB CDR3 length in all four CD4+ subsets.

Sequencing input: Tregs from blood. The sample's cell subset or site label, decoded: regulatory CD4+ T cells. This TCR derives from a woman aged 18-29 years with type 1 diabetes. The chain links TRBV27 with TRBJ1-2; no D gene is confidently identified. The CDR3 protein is CASSSHDYGYTF. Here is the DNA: TGTGCCAGCAGCTCACACGACTATGGCTACACCTTC.